These 9 T cell receptor beta chains were all obtained from the same sample, sequenced in a study of blood T cell repertoires in COVID-19. Clones were sequenced by immunoSEQ multiplex PCR, and TCRdb holds only the in-frame ones, with some missing. The sample includes about 160,000 clones, about four fifths seen only once; the top ten take under 15%. Material for sequencing was peripheral blood. The receptors derive from a man aged 65-85 years who had recovered from COVID-19.

The gene calls are TRBV5-1 and TRBJ2-3; 8 nucleotides agree with TRBD1. The CDR3 is 15 residues long. The V gene's germline CDR1 is SGHRS and CDR2 YFSETQ. With V trimmed by 3 bases and J by 6 bases, 9 bases remained unmatched. The CDR3 reads CASSSGGAGWDTQYF. For the CDR3, the DNA is TGCGCCAGCAGCTCAGGGGGCGCAGGATGGGATACGCAGTATTTT.

This rearrangement joins TRBV10-1 to TRBJ2-7; 8 bases are shared with TRBD1. Germline trimming cut 6 bases from V and 6 bases from J; bases unmatched to any gene: 7. CDR1 is WNHNN, CDR2 SYGVQD, per germline (reference sequence). CDR3 size: 13 residues. CDR3 protein: CASSPGQGGEQYF. CDR3 coding DNA: TGCGCCAGCAGCCCCGGACAGGGTGGCGAGCAGTACTTC.

This chain uses TRBV9 with TRBJ1-6; 10 bases agree with TRBD1. The J segment lost 5 bases and the V segment lost 2 bases, leaving 10 bases of the junction unmatched. This CDR3 has 18 amino acids. Germline assignment: CDR1 SGDLS and CDR2 YYNGEE. The CDR3 nucleotides are TGTGCCAGCAGCGTCGAAAGGGACAGGGGACCTAATAATTCACCCCTCCACTTT. It codes for CASSVERDRGPNNSPLHF.

The chain carries TRBV2 and TRBJ2-5, with a weak D call TRBD2 (6 bases). CDR3 length equals 13 residues. The germline V gene has CDR1 SNHLY and CDR2 FYNNEI. Trimming took 5 bases from V and 2 from J, leaving 9 bases between them. The CDR3 nucleotides are TGTGCCAGCAGTTGGCGGGAACAAGAGACCCAGTACTTC. Translation: CASSWREQETQYF.

This clone was counted a single time. The CDR3 reads CASSYFIAGGSYNEQFF. DNA for the CDR3: TGTGCCAGCAGTTATTTTATTGCGGGAGGATCCTACAATGAGCAGTTCTTC. The chain is built from TRBV6-2 or TRBV6-3 and TRBJ2-1; 8 bases align to TRBD2. Unmatched junction bases numbered 8, after V lost 3 bases and J lost 1 base. CDR1 and CDR2 (germline): MNHEY, SVGEGT. CDR3 length: 17 amino acids.

The chain is built from TRBV2 and TRBJ1-2; 8 positions match TRBD1. This CDR3 is built from 13 residues. The germline V gene has CDR1 SNHLY and CDR2 FYNNEI. Trimming took 9 bases from V and 6 from J; bases not matched to a gene: 9. CDR3 residues: CASSRGPSDGYTF. CDR3 coding DNA: TGTGCCAGTTCCAGGGGGCCCAGTGATGGCTACACCTTC.

The rearrangement uses TRBV3-1 (or the pseudogene TRBV3-2) and TRBJ1-1, with D unresolved. CDR3 size: 12 residues. The ends were cut back, 0 bases at V and 8 bases at J, with 7 bases in the middle. Germline V lookup: CDR1 LGHDT, CDR2 YNNKEL (reference sequence). CDR3 sequence: CASSQDEREAFF. CDR3 in DNA: TGTGCCAGCAGCCAAGATGAGCGGGAAGCTTTCTTT.

The chain joins TRBV6-4 to TRBJ2-2; 9 bases fit TRBD1. The germline CDR1 and CDR2 sequences are MRHNA and SNTAGT. This CDR3 contains 15 residues. V shed 5 bases, J shed 1 base, and the junction held 2 bases outside the gene matches. The CDR3 sequence is CASSTGQGNTGELFF. In DNA form, the CDR3 reads TGTGCCAGCAGTACGGGACAGGGGAACACCGGGGAGCTGTTTTTT.

This clone was recorded only once. This chain joins TRBV19 and TRBJ2-1; maybe TRBD1 (6 bases). Germline CDR1 and CDR2: LNHDA and SQIVND (reference sequence). This CDR3 contains 15 residues. V lost 4 bases and J lost 6, with 16 bases in between. The CDR3 DNA reads TGTGCCAGTAGTACAGTAACTGGGGGCGGCAATGAGCAGTTCTTC. Protein product: CASSTVTGGGNEQFF.